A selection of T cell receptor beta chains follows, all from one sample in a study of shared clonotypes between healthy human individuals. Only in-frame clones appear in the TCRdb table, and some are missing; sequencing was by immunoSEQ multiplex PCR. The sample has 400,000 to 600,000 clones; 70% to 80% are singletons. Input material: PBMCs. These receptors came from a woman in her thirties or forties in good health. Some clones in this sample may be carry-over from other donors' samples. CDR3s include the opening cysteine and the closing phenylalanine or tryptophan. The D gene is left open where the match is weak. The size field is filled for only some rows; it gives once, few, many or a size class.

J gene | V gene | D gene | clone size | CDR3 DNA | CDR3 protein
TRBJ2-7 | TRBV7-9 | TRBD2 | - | TGTGCCAGCAGTCTTAGGACTAGCGGTCCCTACGAGCAGTACTTC | CASSLRTSGPYEQYF
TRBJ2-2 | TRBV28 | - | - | TGTGCCAGCTCGTATCTGCGGACCGGGGAGCTGTTTTTT | CASSYLRTGELFF
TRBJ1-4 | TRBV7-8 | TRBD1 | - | TGTGCCAGCAGCTCGCGCCGAGCCAGGGGGCCTGAGCTCACCCCTGAAAAACTGTTTTTT | CASSSRRARGPELTPEKLFF
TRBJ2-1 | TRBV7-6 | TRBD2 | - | TGTGCCAGCAGCTTACAGCCTAGCGGGAGCAGTAACAATGAGCAGTTCTTC | CASSLQPSGSSNNEQFF
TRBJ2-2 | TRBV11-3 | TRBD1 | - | TGTGCCAGCGAGGGACAGAAGAGCACCGGGGAGCTGTTTTTT | CASEGQKSTGELFF
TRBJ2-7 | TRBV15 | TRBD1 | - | TGTGCCACCAGCAGAGGATCCCCAGGACAGGGAATATACGAGCAGTACTTC | CATSRGSPGQGIYEQYF
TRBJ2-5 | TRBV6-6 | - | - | TGTGCCAGCAGTTACTCTGGGGGGCAGGGGGAGACCCAGTACTTC | CASSYSGGQGETQYF
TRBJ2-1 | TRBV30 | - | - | TGTGCCTGGAGTGTCAACAATGAGCAGTTCTTC | CAWSVNNEQFF
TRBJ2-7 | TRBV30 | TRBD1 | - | TGTGCCTGGGGACTCCCGACAGGGTATGCCTACGAGCAGTACTTC | CAWGLPTGYAYEQYF
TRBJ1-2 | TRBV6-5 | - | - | TGTGCCAGCAACCCCAGGCGAGGAAACACCTTC | CASNPRRGNTF
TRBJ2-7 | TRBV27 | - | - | TGTGCCAGCAGTTTATCGAATATGGGATACGAGCAGTACTTC | CASSLSNMGYEQYF
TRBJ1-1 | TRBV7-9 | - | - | TGTGCCAGCAGCTTAGGTTTCCCTGAAGCTTTCTTT | CASSLGFPEAFF
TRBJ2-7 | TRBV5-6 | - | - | TGTGCCAGCTCACGGTGGACCCCAAGCTACGAGCAGTACTTC | CASSRWTPSYEQYF
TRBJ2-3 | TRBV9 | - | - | TGTGCCAGCAGCGTAAAGGCCAGTTTAGGCCGAATTGCCTGCACAGATACGCAGTATTTT | CASSVKASLGRIACTDTQYF
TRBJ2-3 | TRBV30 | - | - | TGTGCCTGGAGGGGGGGGCGCGGCCGCACAGATACGCAGTATTTT | CAWRGGRGRTDTQYF
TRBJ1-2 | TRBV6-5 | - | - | TGTGCCAGCAGGGCTGACACTAACTATGGCTACACCTTC | CASRADTNYGYTF
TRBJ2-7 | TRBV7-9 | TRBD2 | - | TGTGCCAGCAGCCCAGGGACTAGCGGGATGGACGAGCAGTACTTC | CASSPGTSGMDEQYF
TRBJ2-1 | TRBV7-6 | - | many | TGTGCCAGCAGCTTACCTCAGGGGGAGCAGTTCTTC | CASSLPQGEQFF
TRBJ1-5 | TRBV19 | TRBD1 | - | TGTGCCAGTAGTCCCGCCGGGACAGGGGGCAATCAGCCCCAGCATTTT | CASSPAGTGGNQPQHF
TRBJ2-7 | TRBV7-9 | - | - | TGTGCCAGCCAGGGAGGAGGGATCTACGAGCAGTACTTC | CASQGGGIYEQYF
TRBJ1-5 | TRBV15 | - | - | TGTGCCACCAGCAGAGAGACAGCCGCGGGGGCCCAGCATTTT | CATSRETAAGAQHF
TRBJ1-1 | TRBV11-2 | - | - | TGTGCCAGCAGAACGCAAAGGGGCAGGGCTCACACTGAAGCTTTCTTT | CASRTQRGRAHTEAFF
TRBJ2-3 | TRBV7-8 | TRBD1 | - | TGTGCCAGCAGCTTAGCTACAGGGGTGTCAGATACGCAGTATTTT | CASSLATGVSDTQYF
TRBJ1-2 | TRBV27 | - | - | TGTGCCAGCAGATCCACGGGGGGGTTATATGGCTACACCTTC | CASRSTGGLYGYTF
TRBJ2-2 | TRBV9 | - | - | TGTGCCAGCAGCGTCGGGGCGGCGCCATGGGCCGGGGAGCTGTTTTTT | CASSVGAAPWAGELFF
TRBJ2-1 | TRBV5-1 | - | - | TGCGCCAGCAGCCTAGGACCACAGGGGACTGTGAATGAGCAGTTCTTC | CASSLGPQGTVNEQFF
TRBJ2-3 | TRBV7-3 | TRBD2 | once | TGTGCCAGCAGCTTTGAAGCGGGAGACTCAGATACGCAGTATTTT | CASSFEAGDSDTQYF
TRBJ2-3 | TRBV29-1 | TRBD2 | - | TGCAGCGCATCCGGGACTAGCGCCTACACAGATACGCAGTATTTT | CSASGTSAYTDTQYF
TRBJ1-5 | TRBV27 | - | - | TGTGCCAGCAGTTTATCGGTAGGTGGTATGCAGCCCCAGCATTTT | CASSLSVGGMQPQHF
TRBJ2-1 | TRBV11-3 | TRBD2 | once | TGTGCCAGCAGCCCCGTAGCGGGAGTAGGTGGTGAGCAGTTCTTC | CASSPVAGVGGEQFF
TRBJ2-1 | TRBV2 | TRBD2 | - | TGTGCCAGCAGCCTTAGCGGGACTCAGGATGAGCAGTTCTTC | CASSLSGTQDEQFF
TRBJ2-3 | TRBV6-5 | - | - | TGTGCCAGCAGCCCCGGCAGGGTGCTCAATACGCAGTATTTT | CASSPGRVLNTQYF
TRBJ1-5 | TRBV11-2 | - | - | TGTGCCAGCAGCTTAGGGGCGATAAATCAGCCCCAGCATTTT | CASSLGAINQPQHF